The clone carrying this T cell receptor beta chain was recorded at least ten times. As for time point: persistent/refractory GD, antithyroid drugs over 5 years with positive TRAb. The TCR library was made from RNA extracted from PBMCs. The data belong to a study of regulatory T cells in long-lasting Graves disease. Construction of TCR beta libraries relied on iRepertoire HTBI primers and on Arm-PCR targeting CDR3 regions. In the original workflow: Identification across samples found 60 to 75 TRBV and about 13 TRBJ segments. MiXCR, applied by TCRdb to the multiplex PCR reads, yields one record per CDR3 protein. TCRdb's processing, not the study's, gives the V and J calls here. The sample includes roughly 400,000 distinct CDR3 sequences, less than 25% of them seen just once. In germline, CDR1 is MNHEY, CDR2 SMNVEV (reference sequence). The CDR3 consists of 15 residues. V trimming: 6 bases; J trimming: 0 bases; junction bases outside the gene matches: 6.

The sample consisted of peripheral blood mononuclear cells (PBMCs), taken when the disease was refractory, from a patient treated with antithyroid drugs. This chain links TRBV27 with TRBJ2-7, with 9 nucleotides matching TRBD1. The receptor was derived from a female donor with Graves disease. The CDR3 nucleotides are TGTGCCAGCAGAGTAACAGGGGGCGGCTCCTACGAGCAGTACTTC. Translated, it gives CASRVTGGGSYEQYF.